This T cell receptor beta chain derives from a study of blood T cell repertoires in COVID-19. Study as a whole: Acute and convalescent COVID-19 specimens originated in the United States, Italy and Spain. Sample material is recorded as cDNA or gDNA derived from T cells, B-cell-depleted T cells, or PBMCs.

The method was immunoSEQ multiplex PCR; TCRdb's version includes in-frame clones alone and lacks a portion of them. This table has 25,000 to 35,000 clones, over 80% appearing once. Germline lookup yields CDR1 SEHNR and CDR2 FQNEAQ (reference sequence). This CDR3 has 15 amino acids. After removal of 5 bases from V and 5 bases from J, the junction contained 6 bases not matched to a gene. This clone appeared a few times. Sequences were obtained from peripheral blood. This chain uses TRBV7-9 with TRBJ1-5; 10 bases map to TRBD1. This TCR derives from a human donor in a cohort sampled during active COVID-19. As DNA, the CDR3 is TGTGCCAGCAGCGCCGGGACAGGGGAGCATCAGCCCCAGCATTTT. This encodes CASSAGTGEHQPQHF.